These 14 T cell receptor beta chains were sequenced from one sample in a study of T cell changes during pregnancy in multiple sclerosis (dated by TCRdb to about 2019). Preparation of the library involved the immunoSEQ multiplex PCR assay. TCRdb obtained this table from immuneACCESS and retained in-frame rearrangements with V and J assigned. These tables miss some clones; where compared with another copy, unresolved V genes account for less than half of the shortfall, and the remainder is unexplained. Recorded for this sample are 85,000 to 90,000 clones; 91% of them occurred a single time. The ten top clones hold roughly 1.9% of the sample. The sample was peripheral blood, taken in the first trimester of pregnancy. The receptors were sampled from a female donor in good health, enrolled as a control in a pregnancy study.

The gene calls are TRBV5-1 and TRBJ2-7; TRBD1 agrees at 10 bases. The CDR3 extends over 16 amino acids. Germline V gene lookup returns CDR1 SGHRS and CDR2 YFSETQ. Trimming took 4 bases from V and 6 from J; bases not matched to a gene: 13. Here the CDR3 DNA reads TGCGCCAGCAGCCCGGTGAGGGGCGGGACAGGGGCCGAGCAGTACTTC. The encoded protein is CASSPVRGGTGAEQYF.

The J gene is TRBJ2-2, the V gene TRBV2, with unresolved D. This CDR3 comprises 14 residues. CDR1 is SNHLY, CDR2 FYNNEI, per germline. Trimming removed 6 bases from V and 2 bases from J, with 10 bases in between. In DNA form, the CDR3 reads TGTGCCAGCAGAGGCAGGCTCAACACCGGGGAGCTGTTTTTT. Translating it yields CASRGRLNTGELFF.

This clone was recorded only once. V usage is TRBV5-1 and J usage is TRBJ2-5, with a possible D match to TRBD1 (6 bases). Per the germline V gene, CDR1 is SGHRS and CDR2 is YFSETQ. Trimming cost V 0 bases and J 3 bases, with 9 bases left between them. The CDR3 loop spans 14 amino acids. Here the CDR3 reads CASSLGAGEETQYF. The CDR3 DNA reads as TGCGCCAGCAGCTTGGGGGCAGGGGAAGAGACCCAGTACTTC.

The rearrangement links TRBV28 to TRBJ1-2; D remains unclear. V lost 2 bases to trimming and J lost 2 bases, with 6 bases between them. The CDR3 has 13 amino acids. CDR1 and CDR2 from the germline V gene are MDHEN and SYDVKM. CDR3 nucleotides: TGTGCCAGCAGTTTAAACCAGAACTATGGCTACACCTTC. Translated, it gives CASSLNQNYGYTF.

The V and J genes are TRBV7-3 and TRBJ1-1; D perhaps matches TRBD1 (5 bases). The germline V gene encodes CDR1 SGHTA and CDR2 FQGTGA. This CDR3 has 13 amino acids. V shed 6 bases and J shed 7 bases, with 15 bases lying between them. The CDR3, as DNA: TGTGCCAGCAGTCACTCTGGGGGGAGTGAAGCTTTCTTT. Translation gives CASSHSGGSEAFF.

This chain joins TRBV27 and TRBJ1-6, with 9 bases fitting TRBD1. This CDR3 is 13 amino acids long. Germline V lookup: CDR1 MNHEY, CDR2 SMNVEV (reference sequence). V lost 7 bases and J lost 9; bases outside the gene matches: 4. The CDR3 region has the DNA TGTGCCAGCAATAGACAGGGGGGTTCACCCCTCCACTTT. It is translated as CASNRQGGSPLHF.

The rearrangement links TRBV5-5 to TRBJ1-5; tentatively, D is TRBD1 (6 bases). The CDR3 is 13 amino acids. V lost 6 bases and J 1 base, leaving 8 bases between the germline ends. Germline V CDR1 and CDR2: SGHKS, YYEKEE (reference sequence). CDR3 loop: CASTTGSNQPQHF. The CDR3 region has the DNA TGTGCCAGCACCACAGGGAGCAATCAGCCCCAGCATTTT. Using reference TRBV5-5 and TRBJ1-5 for the parts outside the CDR3, the full variable domain is DAGVTQSPTHLIKTRGQQVTLRCSPISGHKSVSWYQQVLGQGPQFIFQYYEKEERGRGNFPDRFSARQFPNYSSELNVNALLLGDSALYLCASTTGSNQPQHFGDGTRLSIL.

V and J are TRBV11-2 and TRBJ1-6, with a possible D match to TRBD1 (5 bases). Deletions cut 3 bases from V and 13 bases from J, with 16 bases between. Germline-derived CDR1 and CDR2 are SGHAT and FQNNGV. The CDR3 runs 14 residues. The CDR3 sequence is CASSFENTAGPLHF. The DNA for the CDR3 is TGTGCCAGCAGCTTCGAAAACACCGCAGGGCCCCTCCACTTT.

V is TRBV30 and J is TRBJ1-2, with D possibly matching TRBD1 (6 bases). Germline V gene sequence: CDR1 GTSNPN, CDR2 SVGIG (reference sequence). Trimming took off 1 base at V and 8 bases at J, with 17 bases between the two ends. This CDR3 has 14 residues. The CDR3 region is CAWSGPYGTSGYTF. CDR3 coding DNA: TGTGCCTGGAGTGGTCCGTACGGGACATCGGGCTACACCTTC.

V usage is TRBV19 and J usage is TRBJ1-1, with 7 nucleotides matching TRBD1. J gave up 0 bases and V 4 bases, and 17 bases lay outside the gene matches. The length of the CDR3 is 19 residues. Germline lookup yields CDR1 LNHDA and CDR2 SQIVND (reference sequence). The chain's CDR3 is CASSTSPYRQGLLNTEAFF. The CDR3 DNA reads TGTGCCAGTAGTACTAGCCCATATCGACAGGGTCTCTTGAACACTGAAGCTTTCTTT.

The J gene is TRBJ2-3, the V gene TRBV28, with 15 bases fitting TRBD2. CDR1 and CDR2 from the germline V gene are MDHEN and SYDVKM. After removal of 8 bases from V and 6 bases from J, the junction contained 6 bases not matched to a gene. There are 15 residues in the CDR3. The CDR3 DNA reads as TGTGCCAGCCGGACTAGCGGGGGGGCATGGGATACGCAGTATTTT. As protein: CASRTSGGAWDTQYF.

The chain uses TRBV7-2 and TRBJ1-5; weak D call: TRBD1 (5 bases). CDR3 length equals 13 residues. The V and J ends lost 2 bases and 4 bases respectively, with 6 bases between them. Germline CDR1 SGHTA, CDR2 FQGNSA. This CDR3 is CASSLRGNQPQHF. In DNA form, the CDR3 reads TGTGCCAGCAGCTTAAGGGGAAATCAGCCCCAGCATTTT.

This chain joins TRBV5-6 and TRBJ2-4; D is ambiguous. V was clipped by 4 bases and J by 0 bases, with 5 bases between them. CDR1 is SGHDT and CDR2 is YYEEEE in the germline V gene. The CDR3 spans 13 residues. The CDR3 protein is CASSPLAKNIQYF. CDR3 DNA: TGTGCCAGCAGCCCACTAGCCAAAAACATTCAGTACTTC.

The V gene is TRBV25-1, the J gene TRBJ2-7; D not resolved. Per the germline V gene, CDR1 is MGHDK and CDR2 is SYGVNS. CDR3 size: 12 residues. V was shortened by 2 bases and J by 3 bases, with 5 bases between the two germline ends. This CDR3 reads CASSEVDYEQYF. The CDR3 coding sequence is TGTGCCAGCAGTGAAGTAGACTACGAGCAGTACTTC.